The 13 T cell receptor beta chains in this list originate from one sample, sequenced in a study of cytomegalovirus exposure and HLA in healthy donors. 60 Vbeta and 13 Jbeta primers were used in PCR. Sequencing was performed with immunoSEQ multiplex PCR; in TCRdb, only in-frame clones are kept and a portion is missing. The top ten clones hold 3.7% of a sample with 95,000 to 150,000 clones, 77% of them seen once. The sample consisted of PBMCs. The source of these receptors is a human donor in good health.

The chain recombines TRBV7-6 with TRBJ2-1; no clear D gene. CDR3 length: 11 residues. Trimming pared 3 bases from V and 6 bases from J, leaving 3 bases between. Germline lookup yields CDR1 SGHVS and CDR2 FNYEAQ. The CDR3 nucleotides are TGTGCCAGCAGCTTCGGCAATGAGCAGTTCTTC. Its translation: CASSFGNEQFF.

This clone was detected only once. The V call is TRBV4-1, the J call TRBJ2-5; 8 bases are a match to TRBD2. With the DNA end fitting TRBJ2-7 better, the J assignment may be wrong. The germline V gene has CDR1 MGHRA and CDR2 YSYEKL. The CDR3 spans 13 residues. The CDR3 loop reads CASSLRTSNEQYF. The CDR3, as DNA: TGCGCCAGCAGCCTCCGGACTAGCAACGAGCAGTACTTC.

The chain is built from TRBV27 and TRBJ2-1; 7 bases are shared with TRBD1. V trimming: 6 bases; J trimming: 7 bases; junction bases outside the gene matches: 6. CDR1 MNHEY and CDR2 SMNVEV come from the germline V gene (reference sequence). The CDR3 is made up of 13 amino acids. The CDR3 DNA reads as TGTGCCAGCAGAAAATCACAGGGGAATGAGCAGTTCTTC. Protein product: CASRKSQGNEQFF.

V gene TRBV19 combines with J gene TRBJ2-2, with D tentatively TRBD2 (5 bases). CDR3 size: 13 residues. Deletions cut 4 bases from V and 5 bases from J, with 8 bases between. Germline V gives CDR1 LNHDA, CDR2 SQIVND (reference sequence). CDR3 sequence (DNA): TGTGCCAGTAGTAACCGAGGGACCGGGGAGCTGTTTTTT. Amino acids: CASSNRGTGELFF.

This chain connects TRBV6-4 to TRBJ1-2; D call uncertain. The CDR3 extends over 11 amino acids. V was pared by 2 bases and J by 8 bases, with 6 bases between. Germline assignment: CDR1 MRHNA and CDR2 SNTAGT. CDR3 amino acids: CASSDGRGYTF. In DNA, the CDR3 is TGTGCCAGCAGTGACGGCAGAGGCTACACCTTC.

This clone has more than one count but fewer than ten. The V call is TRBV5-1, the J call TRBJ1-6; D is unresolved. The CDR3 length is 16 residues. Trimming took off 0 bases at V and 0 bases at J, with 7 bases between the two ends. In germline, CDR1 is SGHRS, CDR2 YFSETQ. CDR3 coding DNA: TGCGCCAGCAGCTTGGTTGTCAGCTCCTATAATTCACCCCTCCACTTT. The encoded protein is CASSLVVSSYNSPLHF.

The chain is built from TRBV2 and TRBJ2-7, with D perhaps TRBD1 (6 bases). CDR1 is SNHLY and CDR2 is FYNNEI in the germline V gene. Trimming removed 6 bases at V and 4 bases at J, with 19 bases between. The CDR3 is 15 amino acids. CDR3 nucleotides: TGTGCCAGCAGGGGGTACAGGGCCCCTGGGTACGAGCAGTACTTC. Translation: CASRGYRAPGYEQYF. The complete variable domain, with remaining parts taken from reference TRBV2 and TRBJ2-7, reads EPEVTQTPSHQVTQMGQEVILRCVPISNHLYFYWYRQILGQKVEFLVSFYNNEISEKSEIFDDQFSVERPDGSNFTLKIRSTKLEDSAMYFCASRGYRAPGYEQYFGPGTRLTVT.

V usage is TRBV15 and J usage is TRBJ1-5, with a tentative D call TRBD1 (6 bases). V was shortened by 6 bases and J by 0 bases, with 12 bases between the two germline ends. CDR1 is LNHNV, CDR2 YYDKDF, per germline (reference sequence). CDR3 size: 15 residues. CDR3 sequence reads: CATRRTAYSNQPQHF. In DNA form, the CDR3 reads TGTGCCACCAGGAGGACAGCGTATAGCAATCAGCCCCAGCATTTT.

This rearrangement joins TRBV5-1 to TRBJ2-5, with D tentatively TRBD1 (5 bases). CDR3 size: 13 residues. The germline V gene encodes CDR1 SGHRS and CDR2 YFSETQ. V gave up 4 bases and J gave up 2 bases, with 9 bases separating them. The CDR3 sequence: CASSVQEQETQYF. CDR3 DNA sequence: TGCGCCAGCAGCGTACAGGAGCAAGAGACCCAGTACTTC.

The V call is TRBV9, the J call TRBJ2-7, with 13 bases that match TRBD2. Unmatched junction bases numbered 2, after V lost 0 bases and J lost 2 bases. Germline V gene sequence: CDR1 SGDLS, CDR2 YYNGEE. This CDR3 is built from 16 residues. The CDR3 reads CASSVGGLAGPYEQYF. CDR3 nucleotides: TGTGCCAGCAGCGTAGGGGGACTAGCGGGGCCCTACGAGCAGTACTTC.

The J gene is TRBJ1-1, the V gene TRBV28, with 8 bases fitting TRBD1. Germline loops: CDR1 MDHEN, CDR2 SYDVKM. The V segment lost 2 bases and the J segment 2 bases; nucleotides outside the gene matches: 4. There are 15 residues in the CDR3. This CDR3 reads CASSLGQGGNTEAFF. In DNA form, the CDR3 reads TGTGCCAGCAGTTTAGGACAGGGTGGAAACACTGAAGCTTTCTTT.

This sequence joins TRBV28 and TRBJ1-2; TRBD1 matches 9 bases. V shed 5 bases, J shed 5 bases, and the junction held 12 bases outside the gene matches. The CDR3 loop spans 16 amino acids. From germline, CDR1 is MDHEN and CDR2 SYDVKM. CDR3 nucleotides: TGTGCCAGCAGTCGGACCGGGACAGGGCGAATTTATGGCTACACCTTC. It specifies CASSRTGTGRIYGYTF.

The V gene is TRBV5-4, the J gene TRBJ1-1; the D is unclear. The CDR3 extends over 15 amino acids. Between the trimmed V and J ends, which lost 0 bases and 7 bases, there was a span of 16 bases. Per the germline V gene, CDR1 is SGHNT and CDR2 is YYREEE (reference sequence). This chain's CDR3 is CASSLGGDGRVEAFF. CDR3 DNA sequence: TGTGCCAGCAGCTTGGGGGGAGACGGTCGGGTTGAAGCTTTCTTT.